This entry concerns a single T cell receptor (beta chain). The antigen is undetermined. Assay used: immunoSEQ multiplex PCR; TCRdb lists only in-frame clones, some missing. The repertoire includes around 29,000 clones, 93% of them detected once, and more than 15% sits in the top ten. The data were taken from a study of chemoradiotherapy in HPV16-positive cancers. The study's findings and limits: During treatment, candidate HPV-specific clones and E7-related motifs expanded in tumor. Functional assays defining HPV-specific T cells used only two HPV16-positive patients.

V lost 5 bases, J lost 3 bases, and 17 bases lay in between. Germline CDR1 is MDHEN and CDR2 is SYDVKM. The CDR3 is made up of 15 amino acids. Sequencing used blood, obtained from a patient who underwent chemoradiotherapy. This sequence joins TRBV28 and TRBJ2-7; D is ambiguous. The sequence was obtained from a human donor with HPV-associated anogenital cancer. Here the CDR3 DNA reads TGTGCCAGCAGTAGAGGAATTGACGGCGGCTACGAGCAGTACTTC. This sequence encodes CASSRGIDGGYEQYF.